This is a list of T cell receptor beta chains from one sample in a study of cytomegalovirus exposure and HLA in healthy donors. Some clones are missing from TCRdb's copy, which holds only in-frame ones; the method was immunoSEQ multiplex PCR. The profile shows over 100,000 clones, roughly 80% of them singletons. Sequences were obtained from PBMCs. The source of these receptors is a young man in good health and CMV-seropositive. The CDR3 runs from the conserved cysteine through the conserved F or W. Clone size is not always given. Where it is, it says once, few, many or a class for expanded clones.

TRBV10-1	-	TRBJ1-1	CASSDSLTEAFF
TRBV5-8	-	TRBJ2-1	CASRSPKGLADEQFF
TRBV28	-	TRBJ1-2	CASAWTHEGGYTF
TRBV2	-	TRBJ1-1	CASSEQGLMNTEAFF
TRBV5-1	-	TRBJ2-2	CASSLARSGGNGELFF
TRBV19	once	TRBJ1-2	CASSIGQVTYGYTF
TRBV18	-	TRBJ1-2	CASSRGDLAYGYTF
TRBV10-1	-	TRBJ2-1	CASSESAVLAGGRNEQFF
TRBV6-1	-	TRBJ2-1	CASSDLAGVYNEQFF
TRBV30	-	TRBJ2-6	CAWSVIQGILSGANVLTF
TRBV29-1	-	TRBJ2-5	CSVNRGGELQYF
TRBV27	-	TRBJ1-3	CASRTGSSGNTIYF
TRBV27	-	TRBJ1-2	CASSLTVGTLGYTF
TRBV23-1	once	TRBJ2-2	CASSESSLAGTTGELFF
TRBV4-1	-	TRBJ2-7	CASSQVWAGAYEQYF
TRBV5-1	-	TRBJ2-5	CASSYDRGRQETQYF
TRBV5-1	once	TRBJ2-2	CASSQLAGGLGELFF
TRBV28	-	TRBJ2-5	CASSFGTRGWGTQYF
TRBV28	-	TRBJ2-7	CASSLLQGHEQYF
TRBV18	-	TRBJ1-1	CASSPEGAVSTEAFF
TRBV11-2	-	TRBJ2-1	CASSLDGLAGERSYNEQFF
TRBV30	-	TRBJ1-1	CAWSKTGWTEGNTEAFF
TRBV27	-	TRBJ1-2	CASSARIQGIVYGYTF
TRBV7-2	-	TRBJ1-2	CASSSTGQGGYGYTF
TRBV12-5	-	TRBJ2-5	CASGLAKGDHQETQYF
TRBV5-1	-	TRBJ1-2	CASSLGQGGYGYTF
TRBV10-3	-	TRBJ1-4	CAISESRTGRPTNEKLFF
TRBV5-4	-	TRBJ2-3	CASSLRSSQDTQYF
TRBV28	-	TRBJ1-1	CATLNGGPWTEAFF
TRBV6-1	-	TRBJ1-2	CASGTRYGYTF
TRBV6-1	-	TRBJ2-1	CASSESVRREQFF
TRBV2	few	TRBJ1-2	CASTLSGRVYGYTF
TRBV9	few	TRBJ2-3	CASSVDPAVSTDTQYF
TRBV5-4	-	TRBJ1-3	CASSLSGTTGNTIYF
TRBV10-2	-	TRBJ2-1	CASTKDRETYNEQFF
TRBV2	-	-	CASRVQGNSYEQYF
TRBV6-1	-	TRBJ2-7	CASSEVGTAYEQYF
TRBV4-1	-	TRBJ2-2	CASSQGARVEITGELFF
TRBV5-4	-	TRBJ2-3	CASSLRGRAADTQYF
TRBV30	few	TRBJ1-4	CAWSTGTGLFNEKLFF
TRBV5-4	few	TRBJ2-7	CASSLPRQGVHEQYF
TRBV11-2	-	TRBJ2-3	CASSLSGHLGQSTDTQYF
TRBV7-8	-	TRBJ1-2	CASSQNPRTGGYGYTF
TRBV9	-	TRBJ2-3	CASTPTGGLDTQYF
TRBV11-2	few	TRBJ2-1	CASSLVTIFYNEQFF
TRBV19	-	TRBJ2-1	CASSPRTSGRAGEQFF
TRBV15	-	TRBJ1-2	CATSRLQGENGYTF
TRBV28	once	TRBJ1-5	CASSWSAGGVGNQPQHF
TRBV29-1	-	TRBJ2-1	CSVSVFEQFF